Listed here are 19 T cell receptor beta chains from one sample, sequenced in a study of T-cell memory formation after mild COVID-19 (dated by TCRdb to the early 2020s). Library preparation used 5' RACE. TCRdb records Illumina NovaSeq 6000 as the sequencer. The public reads were run again by TCRdb, first through fastp at Q25 and then through MiXCR, and only productive beta chains were kept. One record per CDR3 amino acid sequence lists the most common genes and DNA. Recorded for this sample are approximately 150,000 distinct CDR3 sequences; around 21% of them occurred a single time. Around 2.5% of the sample belongs to the ten largest clones. The specimen sequenced was PBMCs or a T cell subset sorted from them (not recorded which). The receptors stem from an adult woman who had mild COVID-19 (a few samples of this study predate the infection). The sample titles of this study are shuffled in the database, so cell type and time point are left out; the donor was told from shared clones.

This clonotype was seen a handful of times. The genes are TRBV15 and TRBJ1-1; D uncertain. Germline lookup yields CDR1 LNHNV and CDR2 YYDKDF (reference sequence). The V gene lost 5 bases and the J gene lost 1 base, with 8 bases spanning the gap. This CDR3 is 13 amino acids long. CDR3 coding DNA: TGTGCCACCAGCTACCTACCGAACACTGAAGCTTTCTTT. Translation gives CATSYLPNTEAFF. The full variable domain, its missing parts supplied by reference TRBV15 and TRBJ1-1, is DAMVIQNPRYQVTQFGKPVTLSCSQTLNHNVMYWYQQKSSQAPKLLFHYYDKDFNNEADTPDNFQSRRPNTSFCFLDIRSPGLGDTAMYLCATSYLPNTEAFFGQGTRLTVV.

At least ten counts were recorded for this clonotype. This chain links TRBV5-1 with TRBJ1-2; D is unresolved. V was pared by 0 bases and J by 2 bases, with 5 bases between. Germline CDR1 reads SGHRS; CDR2 reads YFSETQ. This CDR3 is built from 13 residues. CDR3 bases: TGCGCCAGCAGCTTGGATAGCAACTATGGCTACACCTTC. It yields the protein CASSLDSNYGYTF.

The rearrangement uses TRBV5-1 and TRBJ2-3, with TRBD1 identical over 9 bases. Germline trimming cut 2 bases from V and 2 bases from J; bases unmatched to any gene: 6. Germline V gives CDR1 SGHRS, CDR2 YFSETQ. This CDR3 is built from 16 residues. The CDR3 spells CASSLGTGIHTDTQYF. CDR3 nucleotide sequence: TGCGCCAGCAGCTTAGGGACAGGGATACACACAGATACGCAGTATTTT.

The rearrangement uses TRBV30 and TRBJ1-6; unclear D gene. Trimming removed 0 bases at V and 7 bases at J, with 7 bases between. In germline, CDR1 is GTSNPN, CDR2 SVGIG (reference sequence). CDR3 length equals 13 residues. The CDR3 region has the DNA TGTGCCTGGAGTGTACCGGGGAATTCACCCCTCCACTTT. Its protein is CAWSVPGNSPLHF.

This clonotype turned up a few times. This chain connects TRBV6-5 to TRBJ1-6; no definite D call. The germline CDR1 and CDR2 sequences are MNHEY and SVGAGI. Trimming took 4 bases from V and 12 from J, leaving 16 bases between them. The CDR3 loop spans 14 amino acids. The DNA for the CDR3 is TGTGCCAGCAGTTCTGAGACACGGTCTCAACCCCTCCACTTT. Amino acids: CASSSETRSQPLHF.

The V and J genes are TRBV20-1 and TRBJ2-7, with D perhaps assigned TRBD1 or TRBD2 (5 bases each). Germline CDR1 DFQATT, CDR2 SNEGSKA (reference sequence). V was clipped by 1 base and J by 3 bases, with 13 bases between them. This CDR3 contains 14 residues. The CDR3, as DNA: TGCAGTGCTAGAGCTGGGACGGGAATCTACGAGCAGTACTTC. It codes for CSARAGTGIYEQYF.

This clonotype was seen only a few times. This chain joins TRBV12-3 or TRBV12-4 and TRBJ2-2; possible D gene TRBD1, 6 bases. The V end lost 5 bases, the J end lost 6 bases, and 10 bases lay between the germline ends. The CDR3 contains 13 residues. The CDR3 DNA sequence: TGTGCCAGCAGTCTCCAGGGGTCCGGGGAGCTGTTTTTT. This codes for CASSLQGSGELFF.

The chain combines TRBV24-1 with TRBJ2-5; no reliable D call. Germline V gives CDR1 KGHDR, CDR2 SFDVKD. The CDR3 consists of 13 residues. V was clipped by 3 bases and J by 5 bases, with 9 bases between them. CDR3 sequence reads: CATSDQALETQYF. The CDR3 bases are TGTGCCACCAGTGATCAAGCCCTGGAGACCCAGTACTTC.

The V gene is TRBV24-1, the J gene TRBJ2-1, with D possibly being TRBD1 (5 bases). The CDR3 runs 13 residues. CDR1 is KGHDR, CDR2 SFDVKD, per germline. V was pared by 4 bases and J by 7 bases, with 10 bases between. CDR3 loop: CATSDTDRNEQFF. The CDR3 bases are TGTGCCACCAGTGACACCGACAGAAATGAGCAGTTCTTC.

The chain is built from TRBV5-1 and TRBJ2-1; D is ambiguous. V was trimmed by 3 bases and J by 0 bases, leaving 13 bases between them. The germline CDR1 and CDR2 sequences are SGHRS and YFSETQ. The CDR3 runs to 16 residues. The DNA of the CDR3 is TGCGCCAGCAGCTCTCCGGCCTTCCTCTCCTACAATGAGCAGTTCTTC. It is translated as CASSSPAFLSYNEQFF.

For this clonotype: One end of the junction does not line up with germline, which may come from a read error. As DNA, the CDR3 is TGTGCCAGCAGTCAAGGGGGCAGGGTGCCAGATACGCAGTATTTT. Translating gives CASSQGGRVPDTQYF. V and J are TRBV3-1 and TRBJ2-3, with 7 bases lining up with TRBD1. From germline, CDR1 is LGHDT and CDR2 YNNKEL (reference sequence). The CDR3 length is 15 residues.

The chain uses TRBV7-2 and TRBJ2-7; 7 bases are a match to TRBD2. The germline gives CDR1 SGHTA, CDR2 FQGNSA. The CDR3 sequence is 13 residues long. J lost 7 bases, V lost 1 base, and 4 bases had no gene match. Here the CDR3 DNA reads TGTGCCAGCAGCTTAGGGACTAGGCAAGAGCAGTACTTC. Amino acid sequence: CASSLGTRQEQYF. The complete variable domain, with remaining parts taken from reference TRBV7-2 and TRBJ2-7, reads GAGVSQSPSNKVTEKGKDVELRCDPISGHTALYWYRQSLGQGLEFLIYFQGNSAPDKSGLPSDRFSAERTGGSVSTLTIQRTQQEDSAVYLCASSLGTRQEQYFGPGTRLTVT.

In this sample, this clonotype turned up a few times. The rearrangement links TRBV20-1 to TRBJ2-3, with 8 bases fitting TRBD2. The germline V gene encodes CDR1 DFQATT and CDR2 SNEGSKA (reference sequence). The junction had 5 bases not matched to a gene; V was cut back by 3 bases and J by 3 bases. The CDR3 loop spans 14 amino acids. CDR3 DNA sequence: TGCAGTGCTAGGTATAGCGGGATGACAGATACGCAGTATTTT. Its protein product is CSARYSGMTDTQYF.

In this sample, this clonotype turned up a few times. V usage is TRBV3-1 and J usage is TRBJ2-7; tentatively, D is TRBD1 or TRBD2 (5 bases each). The CDR3 is made up of 15 amino acids. Germline assignment: CDR1 LGHDT and CDR2 YNNKEL (reference sequence). V lost 4 bases to trimming and J lost 2 bases, with 15 bases between them. CDR3 in amino acids: CASSRARDPAYEQYF. CDR3 sequence (DNA): TGTGCCAGCAGCCGAGCCAGGGACCCCGCCTACGAGCAGTACTTC.

The CDR3 sequence is CSARVGGRYGYTF. The CDR3 DNA reads TGCAGTGCTAGAGTCGGGGGCCGCTATGGCTACACCTTC. V usage is TRBV20-1 and J usage is TRBJ1-2; TRBD1 is a possible D gene (6 bases). Germline V gene data show CDR1 as DFQATT and CDR2 as SNEGSKA (reference sequence). The CDR3 runs 13 residues. V was shortened by 1 base and J by 4 bases, with 10 bases between the two germline ends.

This chain joins TRBV28 and TRBJ2-7, with D uncertain. CDR3 length equals 12 residues. From germline, CDR1 is MDHEN and CDR2 SYDVKM. Trimming left V 4 bases short and J 6 bases short, with 10 bases between. The CDR3: CASSSAMVEQYF. The DNA of the CDR3 is TGTGCCAGCAGTTCTGCCATGGTCGAGCAGTACTTC.

This clonotype was seen a handful of times. The chain employs TRBV7-2 and TRBJ2-7, with 14 positions matching TRBD2. Per germline, CDR1 SGHTA and CDR2 FQGNSA. This CDR3 is 17 amino acids long. V trimming: 5 bases; J trimming: 6 bases; junction bases outside the gene matches: 12. CDR3 nucleotide sequence: TGTGCCAGCAGCGACCGACCGGGACTAGCGGGAGTACGCGAGCAGTACTTC. Translation gives CASSDRPGLAGVREQYF.

The rearrangement joins TRBV11-2 to TRBJ1-1; 9 bases are a match to TRBD1. Germline assignment: CDR1 SGHAT and CDR2 FQNNGV. CDR3 length: 15 amino acids. Germline trimming cut 6 bases from V and 5 bases from J; bases unmatched to any gene: 10. The chain's CDR3 is CASRDPGQGRTEAFF. The CDR3 nucleotides are TGTGCCAGCAGGGACCCGGGACAGGGAAGGACTGAAGCTTTCTTT. Full variable domain (rest looked up from reference TRBV11-2 and TRBJ1-1): EAGVAQSPRYKIIEKRQSVAFWCNPISGHATLYWYQQILGQGPKLLIQFQNNGVVDDSQLPKDRFSAERLKGVDSTLKIQPAKLEDSAVYLCASRDPGQGRTEAFFGQGTRLTVV.

In its sample, this clonotype was seen a few times. CDR3 in DNA: TGCGCCAGCAGCCGGACAGGGTCATCAGATACGCAGTATTTT. It is translated as CASSRTGSSDTQYF. The chain carries TRBV5-1 and TRBJ2-3; 8 positions agree with TRBD1. The CDR3 length is 14 residues. Germline CDR1 and CDR2: SGHRS and YFSETQ. V shed 4 bases, J shed 4 bases, and the junction held 5 bases outside the gene matches. The whole variable domain, filled in from reference TRBV5-1 and TRBJ2-3, reads KAGVTQTPRYLIKTRGQQVTLSCSPISGHRSVSWYQQTPGQGLQFLFEYFSETQRNKGNFPGRFSGRQFSNSRSEMNVSTLELGDSALYLCASSRTGSSDTQYFGPGTRLTVL.